This entry concerns a single T cell receptor beta chain. This entry comes from a study of blood T cell repertoires in COVID-19. Trimming shortened V by 0 bases and J by 0 bases, and 14 bases separated the two germline ends. The germline CDR1 and CDR2 sequences are LGHDT and YNNKEL (reference sequence). This CDR3 contains 17 residues. TCRdb's copy holds only in-frame clones and misses some; the assay was immunoSEQ multiplex PCR. Of roughly 100,000 clones detected, 88% appear once; the ten largest clones hold roughly 10%. The gene calls are TRBV3-1 (or the pseudogene TRBV3-2) and TRBJ1-2; TRBD1 is a possible D gene (6 bases). The receptor comes from a man older than 75 with acute or convalescent COVID-19. Sequencing was done on a sample of peripheral blood. The CDR3 DNA reads as TGTGCCAGCAGCCAAGAATCTTTGACAGGTGCTAACTATGGCTACACCTTC. Translation gives CASSQESLTGANYGYTF.